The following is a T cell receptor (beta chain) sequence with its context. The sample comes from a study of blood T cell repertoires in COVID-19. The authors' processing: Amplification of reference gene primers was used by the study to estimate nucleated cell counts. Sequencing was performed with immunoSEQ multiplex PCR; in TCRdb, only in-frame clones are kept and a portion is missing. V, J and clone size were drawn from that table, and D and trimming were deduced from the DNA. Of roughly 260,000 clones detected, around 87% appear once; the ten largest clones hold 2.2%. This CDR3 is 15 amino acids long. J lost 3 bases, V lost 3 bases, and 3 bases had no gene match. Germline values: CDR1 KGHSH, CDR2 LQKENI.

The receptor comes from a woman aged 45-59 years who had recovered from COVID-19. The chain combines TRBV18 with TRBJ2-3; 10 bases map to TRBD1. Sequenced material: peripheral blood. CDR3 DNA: TGTGCCAGCTCACCCCGGACAGGGGGGACAGATACGCAGTATTTT. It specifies CASSPRTGGTDTQYF.